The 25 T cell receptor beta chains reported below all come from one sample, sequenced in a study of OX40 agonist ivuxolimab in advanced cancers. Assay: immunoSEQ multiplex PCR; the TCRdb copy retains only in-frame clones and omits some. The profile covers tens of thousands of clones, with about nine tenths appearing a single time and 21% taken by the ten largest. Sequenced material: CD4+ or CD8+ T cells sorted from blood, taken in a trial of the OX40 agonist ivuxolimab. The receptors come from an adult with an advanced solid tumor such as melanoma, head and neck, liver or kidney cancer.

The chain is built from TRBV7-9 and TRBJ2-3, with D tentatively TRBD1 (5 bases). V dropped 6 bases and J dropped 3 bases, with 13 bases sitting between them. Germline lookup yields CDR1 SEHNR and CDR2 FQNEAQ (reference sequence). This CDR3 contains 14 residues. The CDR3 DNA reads TGTGCCAGCAGATCTTCGACAGAAACAGATACGCAGTATTTT. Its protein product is CASRSSTETDTQYF.

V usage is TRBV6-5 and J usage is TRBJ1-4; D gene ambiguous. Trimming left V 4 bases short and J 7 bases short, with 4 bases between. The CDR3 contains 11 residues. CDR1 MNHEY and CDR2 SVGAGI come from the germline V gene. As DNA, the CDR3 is TGTGCCAGCAGTTTGGGTGAAAAACTGTTTTTT. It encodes CASSLGEKLFF.

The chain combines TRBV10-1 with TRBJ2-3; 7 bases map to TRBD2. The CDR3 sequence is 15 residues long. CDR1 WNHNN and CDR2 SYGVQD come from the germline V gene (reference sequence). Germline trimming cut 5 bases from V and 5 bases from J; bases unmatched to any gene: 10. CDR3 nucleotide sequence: TGCGCCAGCAGTTCTGGGGCGGGAGTGGGAGATACGCAGTATTTT. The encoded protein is CASSSGAGVGDTQYF.

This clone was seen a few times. The CDR3 DNA is TGTGCCAGTAGTGGAGGTTACGAGCAGTACTTC. It specifies CASSGGYEQYF. The V and J genes are TRBV19 and TRBJ2-7, with D possibly TRBD2 on 5 matching bases. Germline V gene data show CDR1 as LNHDA and CDR2 as SQIVND (reference sequence). CDR3 size: 11 residues. V shed 5 bases and J shed 4 bases, with 6 bases lying between them.

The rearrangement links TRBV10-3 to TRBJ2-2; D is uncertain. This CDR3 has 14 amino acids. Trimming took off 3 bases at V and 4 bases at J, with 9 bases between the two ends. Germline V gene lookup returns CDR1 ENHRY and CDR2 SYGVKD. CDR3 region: CAISEPVSTGELFF. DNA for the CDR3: TGTGCCATCAGTGAACCTGTATCCACCGGGGAGCTGTTTTTT.

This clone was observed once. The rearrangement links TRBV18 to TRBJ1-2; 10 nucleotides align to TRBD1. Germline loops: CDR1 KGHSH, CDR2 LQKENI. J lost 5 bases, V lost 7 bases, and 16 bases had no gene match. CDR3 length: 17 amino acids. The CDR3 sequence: CASYTTLFPDRGYGYTF. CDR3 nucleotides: TGTGCCAGCTATACCACCCTCTTTCCGGACAGGGGGTATGGCTACACCTTC.

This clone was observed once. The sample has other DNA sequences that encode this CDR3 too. The CDR3 sequence: CASSSLAGGAYGYTF. The CDR3 nucleotides read TGTGCCAGCAGCTCCCTGGCGGGGGGCGCGTATGGCTACACCTTC. The gene calls are TRBV7-8 and TRBJ1-2, with TRBD1 as a possible D gene (6 bases). Germline V CDR1 and CDR2: SGHVS, FQNEAQ. The CDR3 is made up of 15 amino acids. The germline V and J ends were trimmed by 4 bases and 5 bases, with 17 bases remaining between them. The complete variable domain, with remaining parts taken from reference TRBV7-8 and TRBJ1-2, reads GAGVSQSPRYKVAKRGQDVALRCDPISGHVSLFWYQQALGQGPEFLTYFQNEAQLDKSGLPSDRFFAERPEGSVSTLKIQRTQQEDSAVYLCASSSLAGGAYGYTFGSGTRLTVV.

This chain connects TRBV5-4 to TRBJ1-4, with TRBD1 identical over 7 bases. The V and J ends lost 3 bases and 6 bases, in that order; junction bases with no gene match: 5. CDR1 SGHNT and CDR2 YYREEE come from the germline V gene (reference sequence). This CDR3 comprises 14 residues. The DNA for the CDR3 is TGTGCCAGCAGCTCGGGGCAGGGGGATGAAAAACTGTTTTTT. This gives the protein CASSSGQGDEKLFF.

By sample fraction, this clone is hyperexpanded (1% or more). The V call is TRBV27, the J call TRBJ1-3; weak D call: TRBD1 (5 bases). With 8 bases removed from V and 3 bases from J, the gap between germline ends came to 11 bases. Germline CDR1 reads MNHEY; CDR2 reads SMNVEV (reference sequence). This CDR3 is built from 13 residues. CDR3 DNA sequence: TGTGCCAGCCGTACAGGAGGTGGAAACACCATATATTTT. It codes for CASRTGGGNTIYF.

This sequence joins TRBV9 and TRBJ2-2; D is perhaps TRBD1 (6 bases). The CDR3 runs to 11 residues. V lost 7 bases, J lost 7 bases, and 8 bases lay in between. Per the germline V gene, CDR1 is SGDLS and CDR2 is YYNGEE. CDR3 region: CASGGGGELFF. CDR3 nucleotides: TGTGCCAGCGGGGGCGGCGGGGAGCTGTTTTTT.

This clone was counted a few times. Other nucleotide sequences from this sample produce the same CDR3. The CDR3 region is CASSLRDSYEQYF. CDR3 nucleotides: TGTGCCAGCAGCTTGAGGGACAGCTACGAGCAGTACTTC. The chain uses TRBV7-9 and TRBJ2-7; 7 nucleotides line up with TRBD1. The ends lost 3 bases at V and 3 bases at J; junction bases unmatched: 2. The CDR3 consists of 13 residues. CDR1 and CDR2 from the germline V gene are SEHNR and FQNEAQ (reference sequence).

The CDR3 sequence is CASSQDKDWAADTQYF. CDR3 DNA: TGTGCCAGCAGCCAAGATAAGGACTGGGCGGCAGATACGCAGTATTTT. This sequence joins TRBV4-2 and TRBJ2-3, with TRBD2 as a possible D gene (5 bases). Per germline, CDR1 LGHNA and CDR2 YNFKEQ. V gave up 0 bases and J gave up 4 bases, with 14 bases separating them. There are 16 residues in the CDR3.

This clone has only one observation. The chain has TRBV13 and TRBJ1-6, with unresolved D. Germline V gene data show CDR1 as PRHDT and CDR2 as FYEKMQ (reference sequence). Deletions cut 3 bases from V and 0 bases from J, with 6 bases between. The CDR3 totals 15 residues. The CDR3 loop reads CASSLESSYNSPLHF. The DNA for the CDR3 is TGTGCCAGCAGCTTGGAGAGCTCCTATAATTCACCCCTCCACTTT.

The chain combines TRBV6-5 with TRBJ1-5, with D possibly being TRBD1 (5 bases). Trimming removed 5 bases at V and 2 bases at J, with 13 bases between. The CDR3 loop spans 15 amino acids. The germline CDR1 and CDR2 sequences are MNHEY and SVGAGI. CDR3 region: CASSPGPWGNQPQHF. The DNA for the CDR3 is TGTGCCAGCAGTCCGGGACCTTGGGGCAATCAGCCCCAGCATTTT.

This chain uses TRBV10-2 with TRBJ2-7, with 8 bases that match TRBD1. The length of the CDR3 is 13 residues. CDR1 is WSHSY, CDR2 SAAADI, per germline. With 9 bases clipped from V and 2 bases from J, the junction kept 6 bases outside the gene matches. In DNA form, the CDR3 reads TGCGCCAGTAGGACAGGGAACACCTACGAGCAGTACTTC. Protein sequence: CASRTGNTYEQYF.

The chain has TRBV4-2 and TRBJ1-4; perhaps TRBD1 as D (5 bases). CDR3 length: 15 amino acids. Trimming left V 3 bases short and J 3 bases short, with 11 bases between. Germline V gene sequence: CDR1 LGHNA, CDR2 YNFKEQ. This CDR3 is CASSHYQGANEKLFF. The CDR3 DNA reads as TGTGCCAGCAGCCACTACCAGGGAGCTAATGAAAAACTGTTTTTT.

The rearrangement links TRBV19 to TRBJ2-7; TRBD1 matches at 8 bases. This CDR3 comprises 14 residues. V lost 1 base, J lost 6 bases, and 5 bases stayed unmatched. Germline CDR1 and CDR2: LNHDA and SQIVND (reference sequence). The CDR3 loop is CASSIGGRGREQYF. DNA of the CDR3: TGTGCCAGTAGTATAGGTGGCAGGGGGCGCGAGCAGTACTTC.

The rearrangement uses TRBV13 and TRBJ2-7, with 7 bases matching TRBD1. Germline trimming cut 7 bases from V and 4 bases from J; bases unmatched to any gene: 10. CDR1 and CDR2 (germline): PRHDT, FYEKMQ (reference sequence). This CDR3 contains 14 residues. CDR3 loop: CASTIRGGTYEQYF. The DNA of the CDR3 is TGTGCCAGCACCATCCGAGGGGGCACGTACGAGCAGTACTTC.

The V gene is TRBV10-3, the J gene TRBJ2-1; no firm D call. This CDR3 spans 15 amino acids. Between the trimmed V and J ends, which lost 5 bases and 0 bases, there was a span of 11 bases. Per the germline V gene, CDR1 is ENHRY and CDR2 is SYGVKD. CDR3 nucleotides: TGTGCCATCAGTCTAAGTCAGGACTCCTACAATGAGCAGTTCTTC. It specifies CAISLSQDSYNEQFF.

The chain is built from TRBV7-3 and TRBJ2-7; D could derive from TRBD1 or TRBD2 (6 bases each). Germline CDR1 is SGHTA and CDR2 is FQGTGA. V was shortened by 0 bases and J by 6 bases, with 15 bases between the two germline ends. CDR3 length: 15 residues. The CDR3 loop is CASSLTGGHPIEQYF. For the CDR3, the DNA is TGTGCCAGCAGCTTAACGGGGGGACATCCTATCGAGCAGTACTTC.

CDR3 sequence: CASSQGTAHEQFF. The CDR3 nucleotides are TGTGCCAGCAGCCAGGGGACCGCCCATGAGCAGTTCTTC. The chain couples TRBV7-3 to TRBJ2-1; a weak D match, TRBD1 (6 bases). The CDR3 totals 13 residues. Germline V gene sequence: CDR1 SGHTA, CDR2 FQGTGA. Trimming took 5 bases from V and 8 from J, leaving 13 bases between them.

CDR3: CASSFDETQYF. As DNA, the CDR3 is TGTGCCAGCAGCTTTGACGAGACCCAGTACTTC. This rearrangement joins TRBV11-2 to TRBJ2-5; the D is unclear. Germline V lookup: CDR1 SGHAT, CDR2 FQNNGV. The CDR3 consists of 11 residues. Trimming removed 3 bases at V and 5 bases at J, with 4 bases between.

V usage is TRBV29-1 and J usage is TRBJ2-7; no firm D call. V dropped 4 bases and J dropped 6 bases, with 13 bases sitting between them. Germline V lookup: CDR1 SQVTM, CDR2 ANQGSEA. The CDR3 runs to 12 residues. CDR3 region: CSVGPGPFEQYF. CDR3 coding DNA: TGCAGCGTTGGCCCAGGTCCGTTCGAGCAGTACTTC.

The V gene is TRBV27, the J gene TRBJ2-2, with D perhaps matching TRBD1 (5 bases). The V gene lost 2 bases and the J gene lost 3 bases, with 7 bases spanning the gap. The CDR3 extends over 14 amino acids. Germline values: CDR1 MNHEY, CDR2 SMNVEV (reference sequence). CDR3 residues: CASSLDRYTGELFF. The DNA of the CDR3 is TGTGCCAGCAGTTTAGACAGATACACCGGGGAGCTGTTTTTT.

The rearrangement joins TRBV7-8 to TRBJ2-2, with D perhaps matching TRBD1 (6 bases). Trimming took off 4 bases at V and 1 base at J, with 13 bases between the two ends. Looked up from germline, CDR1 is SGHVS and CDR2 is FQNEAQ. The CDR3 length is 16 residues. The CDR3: CASSYIGQQNTGELFF. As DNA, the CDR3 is TGTGCCAGCAGCTACATCGGACAGCAGAACACCGGGGAGCTGTTTTTT.